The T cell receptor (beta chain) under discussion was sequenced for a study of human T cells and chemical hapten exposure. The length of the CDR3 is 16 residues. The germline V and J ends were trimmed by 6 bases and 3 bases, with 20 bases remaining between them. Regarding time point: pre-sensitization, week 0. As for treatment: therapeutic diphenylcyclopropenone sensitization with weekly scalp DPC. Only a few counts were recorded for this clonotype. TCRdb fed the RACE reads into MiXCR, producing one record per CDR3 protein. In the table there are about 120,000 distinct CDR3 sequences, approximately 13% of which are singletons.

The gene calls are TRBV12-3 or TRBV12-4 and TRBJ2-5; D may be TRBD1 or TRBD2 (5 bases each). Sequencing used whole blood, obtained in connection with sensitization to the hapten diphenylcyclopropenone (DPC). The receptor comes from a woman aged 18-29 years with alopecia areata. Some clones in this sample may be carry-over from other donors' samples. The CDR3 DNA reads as TGTGCCAGCAGCCCCGTTATAACCCGGGGCGAAGAGACCCAGTACTTC. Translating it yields CASSPVITRGEETQYF.